Each of the 9 T cell receptor beta chains below was sequenced from the same sample in a study of radiotherapy plus CTLA-4 blockade in lung cancer. This table comes from immunoSEQ multiplex PCR, and its TCRdb copy is limited to in-frame clones, with some not included. Of just over 60,000 clones in the sample, roughly 80% were seen once. The sample consisted of peripheral blood, taken from a patient treated with radiotherapy plus ipilimumab. The receptors were gathered from a human donor with non-small cell lung cancer who had a complete response to radiotherapy plus ipilimumab.

The chain employs TRBV18 and TRBJ1-2; 9 nucleotides match TRBD1. The CDR3 sequence is 15 residues long. Germline lookup yields CDR1 KGHSH and CDR2 LQKENI. The V gene end was trimmed by 1 base and the J gene end by 6 bases; junction bases not matched to a gene: 6. Here the CDR3 DNA reads TGTGCCAGCTCACCACTACAGGGACAGGGCCATGGCTACACCTTC. It specifies CASSPLQGQGHGYTF.

As DNA, the CDR3 is TGTGCCAGCAGCAGCGGGGGAGGCTATAATTCACCCCTCCACTTT. The encoded protein is CASSSGGGYNSPLHF. V gene TRBV2 combines with J gene TRBJ1-6; D is perhaps TRBD1 (5 bases). This CDR3 has 15 amino acids. CDR1 SNHLY and CDR2 FYNNEI come from the germline V gene. V lost 6 bases, J lost 3 bases, and 12 bases lay in between.

The sample holds one count of this clone. The chain has TRBV18 and TRBJ2-2; D unclear. The CDR3 loop spans 16 amino acids. Germline CDR1 reads KGHSH; CDR2 reads LQKENI. Trimming stripped 6 bases from V and 5 bases from J, with 19 bases between. The CDR3 loop is CASSPSSPVLTGELFF. Written as DNA, the CDR3 is TGTGCCAGCTCGCCCAGTTCTCCAGTTTTAACCGGGGAGCTGTTTTTT. Based on the CDR3 plus reference TRBV18 and TRBJ2-2, the full variable domain is NAGVMQNPRHLVRRRGQEARLRCSPMKGHSHVYWYRQLPEEGLKFMVYLQKENIIDESGMPKERFSAEFPKEGPSILRIQQVVRGDSAAYFCASSPSSPVLTGELFFGEGSRLTVL.

This clone was recorded only once. The chain joins TRBV30 to TRBJ2-1, with TRBD2 as a possible D gene (6 bases). CDR1 is GTSNPN, CDR2 SVGIG, per germline (reference sequence). V was trimmed by 3 bases and J by 1 base, leaving 10 bases between them. The CDR3 extends over 14 amino acids. The CDR3 reads CAWREGRSYNEQFF. In nucleotides, the CDR3 is TGTGCCTGGAGGGAGGGGAGATCCTACAATGAGCAGTTCTTC.

Concerning this clone: Relative to the germline gene, one junction end is altered; a read error may explain this. The gene calls are TRBV2 and TRBJ1-4, with a weak D call TRBD1 (6 bases). The CDR3 is 14 residues long. Germline lookup yields CDR1 SNHLY and CDR2 FYNNEI. For the CDR3, the DNA is TGTGCCAGCAGAAAAACAGGGAATAATGAAAAACTGCTTTTT. Translated, it gives CASRKTGNNEKLLF.

This clone was seen a handful of times. The chain recombines TRBV7-9 with TRBJ1-1; 7 bases map to TRBD1. J lost 6 bases, V lost 5 bases, and 9 bases had no gene match. There are 14 residues in the CDR3. Germline V CDR1 and CDR2: SEHNR, FQNEAQ (reference sequence). This chain's CDR3 is CASSQRDRDAEAFF. For the CDR3, the DNA is TGTGCCAGCAGCCAAAGGGACAGAGACGCTGAAGCTTTCTTT. The variable domain in full, completed from reference TRBV7-9 and TRBJ1-1, reads DTGVSQNPRHKITKRGQNVTFRCDPISEHNRLYWYRQTLGQGPEFLTYFQNEAQLEKSRLLSDRFSAERPKGSFSTLEIQRTEQGDSAMYLCASSQRDRDAEAFFGQGTRLTVV.

This sequence joins TRBV6-1 and TRBJ1-5; D gene unclear. The CDR3 spans 13 residues. V was pared by 11 bases and J by 2 bases, with 13 bases between. Germline V gene data show CDR1 as MNHNS and CDR2 as SASEGT. CDR3 DNA: TGTGCCTGCCAGCGGCAGGGCAATCAGCCCCAGCATTTT. This gives the protein CACQRQGNQPQHF.

V gene TRBV2 combines with J gene TRBJ2-5; 9 bases map to TRBD1. This CDR3 comprises 13 residues. Germline CDR1 reads SNHLY; CDR2 reads FYNNEI. V lost 7 bases to trimming and J lost 4 bases; unmatched junction nucleotides: 4. The chain's CDR3 is CASTQDRGETQYF. CDR3 in DNA: TGTGCCAGCACCCAGGACAGGGGAGAGACCCAGTACTTC.

This clone was observed a handful of times. The chain links TRBV18 to TRBJ2-7; D gene unclear. The length of the CDR3 is 13 residues. V dropped 0 bases and J dropped 5 bases, with 8 bases sitting between them. CDR1 and CDR2 (germline): KGHSH, LQKENI. The CDR3 sequence is CASSPPLGNEQYV. The CDR3, as DNA: TGTGCCAGCTCACCACCCCTAGGGAACGAGCAGTACGTC.